This T cell receptor beta chain was retrieved from a study of T-cell reconstitution after alpha-beta-depleted transplantation in children. Germline V gives CDR1 SGHRS, CDR2 YFSETQ. The CDR3 sequence is 16 residues long. V was pared by 4 bases and J by 1 base, with 17 bases between. Study observations and caveats: One year post-transplant, T-cell counts and diversity were largely derived from T cells produced anew. Two months or so post-transplant, alpha-beta T cells reportedly derived from several hundred expanded graft clones. Day-60 TCRbeta diversity that was high in some patients was derived from surviving recipient T cells and thymic progenitors.

Notes on this clonotype: As yet, its antigen is unknown. A read error may explain this, as a much larger clone is one base away.

The TCRbeta library incorporated unique molecular identifiers. TCRdb itself ran the PCR reads through MiXCR, one entry per CDR3 protein. Of hundreds of thousands of distinct CDR3 sequences in the sample, around 7.5% were seen once. The chain has TRBV5-1 and TRBJ1-1; D unclear. The sequenced sample was PBMCs, mostly from graft donor cells, obtained 180 days after TCRalphabeta/CD19-depleted stem cell transplant. This TCR was recovered from a male patient younger than 18 who had a stem cell transplant for acute lymphoblastic leukemia, so the T cells may come from the graft donor. The CDR3 bases are TGCGCCAGCAGCCCGTGGCCGGACTTTCCGAACACTGAAGCTTTCTTT. Protein product: CASSPWPDFPNTEAFF.